These T cell receptor beta chains were read from a single sample in a study of siplizumab effects on memory and regulatory T cells. Profiled with immunoSEQ multiplex PCR; TCRdb holds only in-frame clones, not every one. The data show 45,000 to 60,000 clones, about 90% seen once. The sequencing sample was made of naive CD8+ T cells sorted from blood. These receptors originate from a human donor in good health. Each CDR3 is given with its conserved first and last residue. The D gene is left open where the match is weak. Clone size appears in some rows only: once, few, many, or a class for an expanded clone.

V	J	D	size	DNA	CDR3
TRBV5-1	TRBJ1-1	-	-	TGCGCCAGCAGCTTGGTGCGGGGTAGTGAAGCTTTCTTT	CASSLVRGSEAFF
TRBV5-5	TRBJ1-1	TRBD1	-	TGTGCCAGCATCTACGGTCACAGGGGAAACACTGAAGCTTTCTTT	CASIYGHRGNTEAFF
TRBV6-1	TRBJ1-2	-	few	TGTGCCAGCAGTGAACGGCGCGGGAGAGGGGCTTTCTATGGCTACACCTTC	CASSERRGRGAFYGYTF
TRBV4-2	TRBJ2-5	-	-	TGTGCCAGCAGCCAAGAGATTCAGGGCCTGGTGATGAACCAAGAGACCCAGTACTTC	CASSQEIQGLVMNQETQYF
TRBV15	TRBJ2-7	-	-	TGTGCCACCAGCACCCCTTGGCGGAACTACGAGCAGTACTTC	CATSTPWRNYEQYF
TRBV5-6	TRBJ2-5	TRBD1	-	TGTGCCAGCAGCAACTCCGGGACAGGGGCCTATTGGGAGACCCAGTACTTC	CASSNSGTGAYWETQYF
TRBV27	TRBJ1-2	TRBD1	-	TGTGCCAGCACCCAAGGGGGCTCGGGGGGCTATGGCTACACCTTC	CASTQGGSGGYGYTF
TRBV9	TRBJ2-2	-	-	TGTGCCAGCAGCTTTAGCAAGGCGGGATTCACCGGGGAGCTGTTTTTT	CASSFSKAGFTGELFF
TRBV7-9	TRBJ1-2	-	-	TGTGCCAGCAGCTTAGAAAGTGGGGTTGACTATGGCTACACCTTC	CASSLESGVDYGYTF
TRBV5-1	TRBJ1-1	-	-	TGCGCCAGCAGCCTCAAGACAGGTATGAACACTGAAGCTTTCTTT	CASSLKTGMNTEAFF
TRBV19	TRBJ2-7	TRBD2	few	TGTGCCAGCGCCGGACTAGCGGCCTACGAGCAGTACTTC	CASAGLAAYEQYF
TRBV30	TRBJ1-5	-	once	TGTGCCTGGAGTGAAGGGACGGCATATAATCAGCCCCAGCATTTT	CAWSEGTAYNQPQHF
TRBV5-6	TRBJ2-7	-	-	TGTGCCAGCAGCTTGGACCACTACGAGCAGTACTTC	CASSLDHYEQYF
TRBV7-9	TRBJ1-1	-	-	TGTGCCAGCGGAGCAACTGACTCCCGTTTAAACACTGAAGCTTTCTTT	CASGATDSRLNTEAFF
TRBV10-3	TRBJ2-1	-	-	TGTGCCATCAGGAACGCTGGACTCGGTGGCAATGAGCAGTTCTTC	CAIRNAGLGGNEQFF
TRBV19	TRBJ1-1	-	-	TGTGCCAGTACGCAGGGTACGACTGAAGCTTTCTTT	CASTQGTTEAFF
TRBV29-1	TRBJ1-1	TRBD1	-	TGCAGCGTAACTTCCGGGACAGTTAAAAGGAACACTGAAGCTTTCTTT	CSVTSGTVKRNTEAFF
TRBV2	TRBJ1-5	-	-	TGTGCCAGCAGCAGCTGGGCAGTCAATAGCAATCAGCCCCAGCATTTT	CASSSWAVNSNQPQHF
TRBV29-1	TRBJ1-6	-	-	TGCAGCGTTGTTCTGGGGGCGAATTCACCCCTCCACTTT	CSVVLGANSPLHF
TRBV5-4	TRBJ2-5	TRBD2	-	TGTGCCAGCAGCTTTAGGAGCGGGAGAGAGACCCAGTACTTC	CASSFRSGRETQYF
TRBV30	TRBJ1-2	-	-	TGTGCCTGGAGCGGCCATGGCTACACCTTC	CAWSGHGYTF
TRBV6-1	TRBJ1-5	-	-	TGTGCCAGCAGTGAAGATATAATGGAGGAGAATTATCAGCCCCAGCATTTT	CASSEDIMEENYQPQHF
TRBV6-5	TRBJ1-4	-	-	TGTGCCAGCAGTTATAGGAAGGGACGGCATAATGAAAAACTGTTTTTT	CASSYRKGRHNEKLFF
TRBV19	TRBJ1-2	-	few	TGTGCCAGTAGTATGGATGCCAGGGGCCTCTATGGCTACACCTTC	CASSMDARGLYGYTF
TRBV6-5	TRBJ1-6	TRBD1	-	TGTGCCAGCAGTTTCGGACAGGGCTTGTCACCCCTCCACTTT	CASSFGQGLSPLHF
TRBV2	TRBJ2-7	-	-	TGTGCCAGCAGTGAGGGGAGCTCCTACGAGCAGTACTTC	CASSEGSSYEQYF
TRBV4-1	TRBJ2-2	-	-	TGCGCCAGCAGCCAAACACCCGGGGAGCTGTTTTTT	CASSQTPGELFF
TRBV10-3	TRBJ2-5	TRBD1	-	TGTGCCATCAGTGAAGAGGGGGCGCCTGGGGAGACCCAGTACTTC	CAISEEGAPGETQYF
TRBV18	TRBJ2-1	TRBD2	-	TGTGCCAGCTCTACAGAACTCACTAGCGGGAGGGCCAATGAGCAGTTCTTC	CASSTELTSGRANEQFF
TRBV7-9	TRBJ2-2	-	-	TGTGCCAGCACCTTTGGACGTGGACGGGCTTTGGCACCGGGGAGCCATTCCTTT	CASTFGRGRALAPGSHSF
TRBV25-1	TRBJ2-7	-	-	TGTGCCAGCAGTGAATATAACAGAAACTACGAGCAGTACTTC	CASSEYNRNYEQYF
TRBV6-5	TRBJ2-7	-	-	TGTGCCAGCAGTTATCATTACGGGAACGGCTACGAGCAGTACTTC	CASSYHYGNGYEQYF
TRBV27	TRBJ2-1	TRBD2	-	TGTGCCAGCAGTCAGGGGACTAGCGGGAGCTCCTACAATGAGCAGTTCTTC	CASSQGTSGSSYNEQFF
TRBV19	TRBJ1-5	TRBD1	-	TGTGCCAGTAGTACCTGGACAGGGGGCGGTCAGCCCCAGCATTTT	CASSTWTGGGQPQHF
TRBV5-4	TRBJ2-2	-	-	TGTGCCAGCAGCTTGGCCGGGAACACCGGGGAGCTGTTTTTT	CASSLAGNTGELFF
TRBV5-4	TRBJ1-2	TRBD1	-	TGTGCCAGCAGCAGGACAGGGGCCGACAGGGTCTATGGCTACACCTTC	CASSRTGADRVYGYTF
TRBV18	TRBJ1-1	-	-	TGTGCCAGCTCACCCGGGAGCGTCGGGAACACTGAAGCTTTCTTT	CASSPGSVGNTEAFF
TRBV6-5	TRBJ2-7	TRBD1	-	TGTGCCAGCAGTCTCGGACAGGGCCCCTACGAGCAGTACTTC	CASSLGQGPYEQYF
TRBV7-9	TRBJ2-7	-	-	TGTGCCAGCAGCCCGGGAACCTACGAGCAGTACTTC	CASSPGTYEQYF
TRBV5-6	TRBJ2-1	-	-	TGTGCCAGCAGCTTGAGTGGAGATTTCGCGGAGTACAATGAGCAGTTCTTC	CASSLSGDFAEYNEQFF
TRBV7-6	TRBJ2-7	TRBD2	-	TGTGCCAGCAGTCCACTAGCGGAGTACGAGCAGTACTTC	CASSPLAEYEQYF
TRBV4-1	TRBJ2-5	-	-	TGCGCCAGCAGCGCCCTTCAGGGAGTCCAAGAGACCCAGTACTTC	CASSALQGVQETQYF
TRBV7-9	TRBJ2-7	TRBD1	-	TGTGCCAGCAGCCAACAGGACAGGGTCCACGAGCAGTACTTC	CASSQQDRVHEQYF
TRBV27	TRBJ1-1	TRBD1	-	TGTGCCAGCAGTTTACAGCCCGTACCCACAGGGGGGACTGAAGCTTTCTTT	CASSLQPVPTGGTEAFF
TRBV7-9	TRBJ2-1	-	-	TGTGCCAGCAGCTTAGTCGGAAACAATGAGCAGTTCTTC	CASSLVGNNEQFF